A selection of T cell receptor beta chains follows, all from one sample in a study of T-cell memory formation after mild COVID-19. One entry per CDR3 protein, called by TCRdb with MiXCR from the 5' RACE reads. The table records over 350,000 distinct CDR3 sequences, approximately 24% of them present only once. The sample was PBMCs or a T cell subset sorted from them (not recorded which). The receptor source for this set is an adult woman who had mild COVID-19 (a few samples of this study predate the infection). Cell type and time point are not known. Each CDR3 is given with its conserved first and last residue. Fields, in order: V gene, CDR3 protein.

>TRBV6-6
CASNKDSRKAFF
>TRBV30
CACTRTYNYGYTF
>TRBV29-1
CSVLWSGNTIYF
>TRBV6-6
CASGLGLNYEQYF
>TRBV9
CASSVASRVVADTQYF
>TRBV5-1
CASSLSGNYEQYF
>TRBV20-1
CSAPRDSGNLEAFF
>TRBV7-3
CASSLAVQGKPSYRQPQHF
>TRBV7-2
CASSLSTEQFF
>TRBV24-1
CATSDPRARESDGYTF
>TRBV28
CASSFPYGGAGTGELFF
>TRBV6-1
CASSEASGVNTGELFF
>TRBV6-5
CASSYAREGLQYF
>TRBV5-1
CASSLGPPDNQPQHF
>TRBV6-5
CASSYSWGRGDEQYF
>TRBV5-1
CASSLGGRPTEAFF
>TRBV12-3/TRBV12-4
CASRRDTVSYGYTF
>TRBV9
CASSVETANTEAFF
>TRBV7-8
CASSSFHLAGGLDTQYF
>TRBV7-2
CASSSATLPSYEQYF
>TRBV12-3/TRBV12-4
CASILAGGRDTQYF
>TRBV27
CASSPDRSQETQYF
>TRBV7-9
CASSLGGDGYTF
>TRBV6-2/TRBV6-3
CASINGGVNTEAFF
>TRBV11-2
CASSAEETQYF
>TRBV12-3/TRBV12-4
CASSLTAGQGREQYF
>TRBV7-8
CASSLGRTPVGADTQYF
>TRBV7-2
CASSSHWTSGALGNEQFF
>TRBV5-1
CASSPVPAQNNEQFF
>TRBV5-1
CASSLDRSRYTF
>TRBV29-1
CSVEDRGEQYF
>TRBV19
CASRVTPGFETQYF